This TCR beta chain appears in the sequencing data of a study of blood T cell repertoires in COVID-19 (dated by TCRdb to 2019 to 2021). As for the study more broadly: Samples from collaborators originated in the United States, Italy and Spain and spanned both the acute and convalescent phases of COVID-19. The prospective study material was composed of cDNA or gDNA derived from T cells, B-cell-depleted T cells, or PBMCs. The dataset comprised deeply sampled blood TCRbeta repertoires from subjects exposed to, actively infected with, or recovered from COVID-19. The repertoires were released in a freely available public database meant as a resource for research on the immune response to SARS-CoV-2. Samples came from the ongoing ImmuneRACE study (first 160 participants) plus 1,254 subjects from 6 global collaborators. Nearly every sample came with metadata listing a de-identified subject ID, COVID-19 status, age in years and sex. Where HLA class I and class II types were available, the types were taken from metadata supplied by the sample provider, not from assay-based typing. What the research found in general, with its limitations: The amount of clinical and demographic metadata varied by source and participant and was provided uncurated.

The CDR3, from cysteine to phenylalanine, totals 13 residues. Left in the record is the CDR3 DNA by itself, 39 bases read in frame from the first base. Reading the germline V gene (reference sequence) gives CDR1 GTSNPN and CDR2 SVGIG. For this chain, trimming is 2 bases at the V end and 5 bases at the J end, and the number of junction bases without a gene match is 3. The immunoSEQ Assay, a bias-controlled multiplex PCR, was used to amplify TCRbeta CDR3 regions from genomic DNA. The source study handled its data this way. The number of nucleated cells in each sample was estimated by amplification of reference gene primers within the assay. To quantify the absolute abundance of each unique TCRbeta CDR3 rearrangement, sequence reads were collapsed and filtered. For each sample, productive Simpson clonality was calculated as the square root of Simpson's diversity index over productive rearrangements. The table comes from immuneACCESS by way of TCRdb, which keeps in-frame sequences with V and J called. Part of the clones is missing from these tables; in studies checked, under half for an unresolved V gene and the rest for unknown reasons. Clone size and the V and J calls come from that table; the DNA yielded D and trimming. Across this sample there are 300,000 or so clones, with about 92% seen only once. In total, the top ten clones hold roughly 2.5% of the sample.

This clone has more than one count but fewer than ten. Its target antigen remains unknown. Per-base qualities were not stored, and no clone one base away is much larger. Participants in the prospective study were enrolled through a virtual design, were aged roughly 18 to 95 years, and lived in about two dozen United States geographic areas. In the prospective study, cohorts were assigned on the basis of participant-reported clinical history obtained from a screening survey and a study questionnaire. Recovered participants in ImmuneRACE Cohort 3 were defined as having two consecutive negative NP/OP PCR tests, clearance from a healthcare professional, or resolution of symptoms. In the prospective study, whole blood, serum and a nasopharyngeal or oropharyngeal swab were collected from each participant by mobile phlebotomists. Over an approximately 2-month period, participants in the prospective study had the option of providing additional blood draws and questionnaires. Before DNA extraction, prospective study blood samples were shipped either frozen or at room temperature.

Input material: PBMCs or T cells enriched from blood (not recorded which). The rearrangement joined TRBV30 to TRBJ1-2, and 9 junction bases match TRBD1. The receptor comes from a man aged 55 to 70 who had recovered from COVID-19. The DNA is as follows: TGTGCCTGGAGTACAGGGGGCACATATGGCTACACCTTC. It translates as CAWSTGGTYGYTF.